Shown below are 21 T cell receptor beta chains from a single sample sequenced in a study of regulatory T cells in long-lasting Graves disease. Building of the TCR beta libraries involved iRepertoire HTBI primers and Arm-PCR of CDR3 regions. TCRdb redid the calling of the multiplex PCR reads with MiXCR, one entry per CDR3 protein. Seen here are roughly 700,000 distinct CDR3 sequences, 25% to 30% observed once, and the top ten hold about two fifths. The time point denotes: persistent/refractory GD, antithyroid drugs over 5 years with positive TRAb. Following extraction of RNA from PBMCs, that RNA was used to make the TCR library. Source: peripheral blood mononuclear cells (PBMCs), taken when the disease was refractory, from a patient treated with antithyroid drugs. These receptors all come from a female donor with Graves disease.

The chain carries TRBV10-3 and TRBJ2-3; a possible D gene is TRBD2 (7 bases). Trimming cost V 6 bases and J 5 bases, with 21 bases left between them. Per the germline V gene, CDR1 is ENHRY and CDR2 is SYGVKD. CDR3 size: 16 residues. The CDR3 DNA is TGTGCCATCAGAAAAGGGGAGGGGGGCCCGCAAGATACGCAGTATTTT. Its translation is CAIRKGEGGPQDTQYF.

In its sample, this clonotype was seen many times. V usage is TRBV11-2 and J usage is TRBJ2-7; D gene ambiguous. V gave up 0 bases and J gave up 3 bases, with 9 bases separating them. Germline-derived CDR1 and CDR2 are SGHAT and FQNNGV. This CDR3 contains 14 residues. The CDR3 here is CASSLDQGFYEQYF. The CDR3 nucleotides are TGTGCCAGCAGCTTAGATCAAGGGTTCTACGAGCAGTACTTC.

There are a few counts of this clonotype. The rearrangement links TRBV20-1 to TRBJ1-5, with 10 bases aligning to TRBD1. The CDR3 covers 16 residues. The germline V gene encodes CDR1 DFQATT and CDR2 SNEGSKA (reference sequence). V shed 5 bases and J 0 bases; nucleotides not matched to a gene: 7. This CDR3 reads CSASGTGDYSNQPQHF. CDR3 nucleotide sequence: TGCAGTGCTTCCGGGACAGGGGATTATAGCAATCAGCCCCAGCATTTT.

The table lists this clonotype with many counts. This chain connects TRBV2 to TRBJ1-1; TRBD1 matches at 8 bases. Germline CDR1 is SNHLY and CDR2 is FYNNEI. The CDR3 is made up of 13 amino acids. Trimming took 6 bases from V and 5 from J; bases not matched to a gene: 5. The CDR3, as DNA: TGTGCCAGCAGAGACAGGGGAGGGACTGAAGCTTTCTTT. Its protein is CASRDRGGTEAFF.

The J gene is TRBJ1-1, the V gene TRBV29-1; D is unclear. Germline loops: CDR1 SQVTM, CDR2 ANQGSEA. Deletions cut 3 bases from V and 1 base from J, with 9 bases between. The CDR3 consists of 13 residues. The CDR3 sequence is CSVEVGANTEAFF. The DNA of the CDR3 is TGCAGCGTTGAGGTAGGAGCGAACACTGAAGCTTTCTTT. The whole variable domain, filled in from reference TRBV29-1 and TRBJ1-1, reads SAVISQKPSRDICQRGTSLTIQCQVDSQVTMMFWYRQQPGQSLTLIATANQGSEATYESGFVIDKFPISRPNLTFSTLTVSNMSPEDSSIYLCSVEVGANTEAFFGQGTRLTVV.

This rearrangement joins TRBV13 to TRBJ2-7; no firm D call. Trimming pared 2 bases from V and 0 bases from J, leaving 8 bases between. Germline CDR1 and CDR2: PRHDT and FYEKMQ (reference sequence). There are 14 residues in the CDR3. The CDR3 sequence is CASSLYQVSYEQYF. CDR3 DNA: TGTGCCAGCAGCTTATACCAAGTCTCCTACGAGCAGTACTTC.

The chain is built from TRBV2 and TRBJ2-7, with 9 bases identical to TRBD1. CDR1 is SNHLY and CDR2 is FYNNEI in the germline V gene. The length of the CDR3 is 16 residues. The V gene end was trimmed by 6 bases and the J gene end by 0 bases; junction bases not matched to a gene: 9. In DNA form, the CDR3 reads TGTGCCAGCAGCCAACAAGGGACAGGGCCCTCCTACGAGCAGTACTTC. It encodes CASSQQGTGPSYEQYF.

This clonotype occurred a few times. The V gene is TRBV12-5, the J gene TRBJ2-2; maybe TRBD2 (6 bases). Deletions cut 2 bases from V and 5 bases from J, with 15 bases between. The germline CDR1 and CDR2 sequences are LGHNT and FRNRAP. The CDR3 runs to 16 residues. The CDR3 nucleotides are TGTGCTAGTGGTTTGCCCGGGGGTCTACCGACCGGGGAGCTGTTTTTT. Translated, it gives CASGLPGGLPTGELFF.

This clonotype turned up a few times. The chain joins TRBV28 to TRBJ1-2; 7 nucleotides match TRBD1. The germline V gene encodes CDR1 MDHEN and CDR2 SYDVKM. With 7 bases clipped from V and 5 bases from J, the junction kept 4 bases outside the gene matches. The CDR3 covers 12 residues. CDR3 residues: CASKGQVYGYTF. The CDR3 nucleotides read TGTGCCAGCAAAGGACAGGTGTATGGCTACACCTTC.

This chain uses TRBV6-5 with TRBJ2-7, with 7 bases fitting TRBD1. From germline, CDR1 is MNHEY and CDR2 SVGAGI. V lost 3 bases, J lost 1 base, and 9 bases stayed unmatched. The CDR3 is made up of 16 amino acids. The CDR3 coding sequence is TGTGCCAGCAGTTATCGCCCGGACAGGAGTTCCTACGAGCAGTACTTC. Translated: CASSYRPDRSSYEQYF.

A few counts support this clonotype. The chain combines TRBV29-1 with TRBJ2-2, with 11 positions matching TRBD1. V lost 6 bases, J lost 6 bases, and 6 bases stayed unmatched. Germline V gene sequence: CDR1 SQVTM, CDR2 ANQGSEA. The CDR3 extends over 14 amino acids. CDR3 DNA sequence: TGCAGCGTCCGGACAGGGGGCGGTCCCGGGGAGCTGTTTTTT. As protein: CSVRTGGGPGELFF.

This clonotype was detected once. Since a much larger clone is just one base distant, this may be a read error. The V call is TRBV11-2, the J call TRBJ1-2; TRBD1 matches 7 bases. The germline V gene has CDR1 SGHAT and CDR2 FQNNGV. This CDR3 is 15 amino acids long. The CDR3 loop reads CANSFRQGPNYGYTF. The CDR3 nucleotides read TGTGCCAACAGCTTCCGACAGGGACCTAACTATGGCTACACCTTC.

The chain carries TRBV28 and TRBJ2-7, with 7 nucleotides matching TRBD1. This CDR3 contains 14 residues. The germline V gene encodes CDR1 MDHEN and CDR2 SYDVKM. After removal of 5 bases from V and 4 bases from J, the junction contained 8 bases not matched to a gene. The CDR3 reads CASSITGERYEQYF. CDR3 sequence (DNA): TGTGCCAGCAGTATAACAGGGGAACGGTACGAGCAGTACTTC. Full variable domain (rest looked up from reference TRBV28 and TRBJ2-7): DVKVTQSSRYLVKRTGEKVFLECVQDMDHENMFWYRQDPGLGLRLIYFSYDVKMKEKGDIPEGYSVSREKKERFSLILESASTNQTSMYLCASSITGERYEQYFGPGTRLTVT.

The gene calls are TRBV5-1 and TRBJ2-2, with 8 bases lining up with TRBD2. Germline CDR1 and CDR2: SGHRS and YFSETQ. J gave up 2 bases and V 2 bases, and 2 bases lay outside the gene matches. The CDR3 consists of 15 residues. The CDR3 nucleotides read TGCGCCAGCAGCTTTAGCGGGGAAAACACCGGGGAGCTGTTTTTT. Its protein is CASSFSGENTGELFF.

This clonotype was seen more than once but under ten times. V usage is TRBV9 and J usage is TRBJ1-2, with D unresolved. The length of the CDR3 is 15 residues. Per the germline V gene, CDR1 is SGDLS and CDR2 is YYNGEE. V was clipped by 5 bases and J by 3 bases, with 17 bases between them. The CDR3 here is CASSPGGLNDYGYTF. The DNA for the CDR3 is TGTGCCAGCAGTCCCGGTGGGTTAAACGACTATGGCTACACCTTC.

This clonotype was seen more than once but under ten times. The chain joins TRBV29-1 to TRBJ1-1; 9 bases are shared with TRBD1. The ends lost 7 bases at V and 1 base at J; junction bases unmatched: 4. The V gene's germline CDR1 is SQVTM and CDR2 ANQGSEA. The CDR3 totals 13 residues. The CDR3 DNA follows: TGCAGCGCTTGGACAGGGGCGAACACTGAAGCTTTCTTT. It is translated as CSAWTGANTEAFF.

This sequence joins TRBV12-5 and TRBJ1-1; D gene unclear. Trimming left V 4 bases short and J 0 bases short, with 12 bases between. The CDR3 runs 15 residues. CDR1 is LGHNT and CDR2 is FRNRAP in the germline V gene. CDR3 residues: CASGSYFRVNTEAFF. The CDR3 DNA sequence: TGTGCTAGTGGTTCCTATTTCCGGGTGAACACTGAAGCTTTCTTT.

The CDR3 reads CASSSGRINEQYF. The CDR3 bases are TGTGCCAGCAGTAGCGGGAGGATAAACGAGCAGTACTTC. The V call is TRBV6-1, the J call TRBJ2-7, with 9 nucleotides matching TRBD2. The CDR3 has 13 residues. Germline trimming cut 5 bases from V and 5 bases from J; bases unmatched to any gene: 4. The V gene's germline CDR1 is MNHNS and CDR2 SASEGT.

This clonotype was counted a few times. The DNA of the CDR3 is TGTGCCAGCAGTTTATTAGGGCCTCTCGGGAACACTGAAGCTTTCTTT. This sequence encodes CASSLLGPLGNTEAFF. The chain combines TRBV27 with TRBJ1-1; D is uncertain. V was cut by 1 base and J by 1 base, with 13 bases left in between. This CDR3 has 16 residues. Germline V lookup: CDR1 MNHEY, CDR2 SMNVEV (reference sequence).

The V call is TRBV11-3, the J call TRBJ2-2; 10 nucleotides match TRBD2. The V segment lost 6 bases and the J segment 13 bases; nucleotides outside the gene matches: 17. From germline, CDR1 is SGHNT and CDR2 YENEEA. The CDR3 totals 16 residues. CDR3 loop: CASSYYSGTSAKGLFF. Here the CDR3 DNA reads TGTGCCAGCAGTTATTACTCCGGGACTAGCGCCAAAGGGCTGTTTTTT.

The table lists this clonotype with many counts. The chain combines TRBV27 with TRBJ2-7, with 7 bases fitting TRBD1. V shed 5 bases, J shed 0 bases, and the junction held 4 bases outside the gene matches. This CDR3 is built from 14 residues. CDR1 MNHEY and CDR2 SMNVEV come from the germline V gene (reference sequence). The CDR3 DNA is TGTGCCAGCAGTCTGGGACAGAGCTCCTACGAGCAGTACTTC. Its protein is CASSLGQSSYEQYF.